The rows below give T cell receptor beta chains drawn from one sample of a study of T cell repertoires in cytomegalovirus infection. Using its own MiXCR run on the reads, TCRdb lists one record per CDR3 protein. In the table there are 45,000 to 55,000 distinct CDR3 sequences, around 18% of which are singletons. Their recognized antigens are unknown. The input for sequencing was CD8+ T cells from cultured PBMCs, taken from culture after CMV antigen stimulation. The receptor set was obtained from a human donor in good health (CMV status not recorded). Some clones in this sample may be carry-over from other donors' samples. The CDR3 runs from the conserved cysteine through the conserved F or W. The D gene is left open where the match is weak. Clone size is given for some rows only: seen once, a few or many times, or a class if the clone is expanded.

abundance	v_gene	j_gene	d_gene	CDR3aa	CDR3nt
many	TRBV19	TRBJ2-7	TRBD2	CASKTSGTSTYEQYF	TGTGCCAGTAAGACTAGCGGGACTTCAACCTACGAGCAGTACTTC
NA	TRBV7-2	TRBJ1-1	TRBD1	CASSPPRTGPGGRNTEAFF	TGTGCCAGCAGCCCACCTAGGACAGGACCGGGGGGAAGGAACACTGAAGCTTTCTTT
few	TRBV2	TRBJ1-2	NA	CASSEAQGYGYTF	TGTGCCAGCAGTGAAGCACAGGGATATGGCTACACCTTC
many	TRBV6-6	TRBJ1-1	TRBD1	CASREGGMNTEAFF	TGTGCCAGCAGGGAAGGGGGCATGAACACTGAAGCTTTCTTT
few	TRBV11-3	TRBJ2-1	NA	CASSQEEEVQFF	TGTGCCAGCAGCCAGGAAGAGGAAGTCCAGTTCTTC
few	TRBV11-2	TRBJ2-5	NA	CASSLIREQETQYF	TGTGCCAGCAGCTTAATTAGGGAACAAGAGACCCAGTACTTC
many	TRBV7-2	TRBJ2-3	TRBD2	CASSATSGGFVSQYF	TGTGCCAGCAGCGCCACTAGCGGGGGGTTTGTGTCGCAGTATTTT
NA	TRBV3-1	TRBJ1-1	NA	CASSPSQRWGNTEAFF	TGTGCCAGCAGCCCCTCTCAGCGCTGGGGGAACACTGAAGCTTTCTTT
few	TRBV9	TRBJ2-7	NA	CASSVGNSRSYEQYF	TGTGCCAGCAGCGTAGGAAATAGTCGGTCCTACGAGCAGTACTTC
NA	TRBV7-7	TRBJ2-7	NA	CASSPFPGSEQYF	TGTGCTAGCAGCCCCTTCCCGGGGTCCGAGCAGTACTTC
NA	TRBV9	TRBJ2-6	NA	CASSALSSGANVLTF	TGTGCCAGCAGCGCCCTGTCTTCGGGGGCCAACGTCCTGACTTTC
many	TRBV11-2	TRBJ1-1	NA	CASSKGTSVMNTEAFF	TGTGCCAGCAGCAAAGGGACATCCGTCATGAACACTGAAGCTTTCTTT
few	TRBV6-8	TRBJ2-1	TRBD2	CASSGHSGRGNEQFF	TGTGCCAGCTCTGGACATAGCGGGAGAGGGAATGAGCAGTTCTTC
many	TRBV7-8	TRBJ1-1	TRBD1	CASSLAGQPLNTEAFF	TGTGCCAGCAGCTTAGCGGGACAGCCCCTCAACACTGAAGCTTTCTTT
many	TRBV7-9	TRBJ2-3	NA	CASTPPGSTDTQYF	TGTGCCAGCACCCCCCCGGGCTCTACAGATACGCAGTATTTT
few	TRBV4-3	TRBJ1-3	NA	CASSRGEDNPGNTIYF	TGCGCCAGCAGCCGAGGGGAGGACAATCCAGGAAACACCATATATTTT
many	TRBV11-2	TRBJ2-1	TRBD2	CASSLQLWGTSGAIDNEQFF	TGTGCCAGCAGCTTACAGCTCTGGGGGACTAGCGGAGCAATTGACAATGAGCAGTTCTTC
NA	TRBV30	TRBJ2-1	NA	CAWSLGQASYNEQFF	TGTGCCTGGAGCCTCGGGCAGGCATCTTACAATGAGCAGTTCTTC
few	TRBV7-4	TRBJ2-1	NA	CAAGANEQFF	TGTGCGGCGGGGGCCAATGAGCAGTTCTTC
NA	TRBV27	TRBJ2-1	TRBD2	CASSLLGLAGEQFF	TGTGCCAGCAGTTTATTGGGACTAGCGGGAGAGCAGTTCTTC
many	TRBV7-2	TRBJ2-1	NA	CASSFDPSVHNEQFF	TGTGCCAGCAGCTTCGACCCGAGTGTACACAATGAGCAGTTCTTC
medium-sized	TRBV7-2	TRBJ1-1	NA	CASNYKPNTEAFF	TGTGCCAGCAACTACAAACCGAACACTGAAGCTTTCTTT
few	TRBV7-9	TRBJ1-4	TRBD1	CASSLAGTGELGKLFF	TGTGCCAGCAGCCTGGCGGGGACAGGGGAACTCGGAAAACTGTTTTTT
few	TRBV4-3	TRBJ1-2	NA	CASSQTGQSTYGYTF	TGCGCCAGCAGCCAAACTGGGCAGTCTACCTATGGCTACACCTTC
NA	TRBV19	TRBJ2-2	NA	CASIRGRDTGELFF	TGTGCCAGTATTCGTGGACGGGACACCGGGGAGCTGTTTTTT
many	TRBV12-3/TRBV12-4	TRBJ2-7	NA	CASSLSGGFNEQYF	TGTGCCAGCAGCCTTTCGGGGGGCTTCAACGAGCAGTACTTC
few	TRBV27	TRBJ2-1	TRBD2	CASRLGTSLYNEQFF	TGTGCCAGCAGGCTCGGGACTAGCCTATACAATGAGCAGTTCTTC
few	TRBV5-6	TRBJ1-1	NA	CASSLWGGTEAFF	TGTGCCAGCAGCTTATGGGGGGGCACTGAAGCTTTCTTT
NA	TRBV6-2/TRBV6-3	TRBJ2-1	TRBD2	CASRLTSGGNNEQFF	TGTGCCAGCCGATTAACTAGCGGGGGAAACAATGAGCAGTTCTTC
many	TRBV7-9	TRBJ1-1	NA	CASSHRDLDTEAFF	TGTGCCAGCAGCCACAGGGATTTGGACACTGAAGCTTTCTTT
many	TRBV27	TRBJ2-1	TRBD1	CASSLSVDRGDEQFF	TGTGCCAGCAGTTTATCGGTGGACAGGGGTGATGAGCAGTTCTTC
few	TRBV20-1	TRBJ2-1	NA	CSAVADLSYNEQFF	TGCAGTGCTGTAGCGGACCTCTCCTACAATGAGCAGTTCTTC
once	TRBV5-1	TRBJ2-7	TRBD1	CASSLEGQYYEQYF	TGCGCCAGCAGCTTGGAGGGACAGTACTACGAGCAGTACTTC
many	TRBV7-8	TRBJ2-1	NA	CASSSGLNEQFF	TGTGCCAGCAGCTCCGGACTAAATGAGCAGTTCTTC
many	TRBV7-9	TRBJ2-7	NA	CASSFGPSGEQYF	TGTGCCAGCAGCTTCGGACCCTCGGGGGAGCAGTACTTC
many	TRBV30	TRBJ1-2	NA	CAWSALELWSYGYTF	TGTGCCTGGAGTGCACTCGAGCTTTGGTCCTATGGCTACACCTTC
few	TRBV6-5	TRBJ1-2	TRBD1	CASSPTGSYGYTF	TGTGCCAGCAGCCCGACAGGGAGCTATGGCTACACCTTC
many	TRBV27	TRBJ2-4	NA	CASSLSQTAKNIQYF	TGTGCCAGCAGTTTGTCCCAGACGGCCAAAAACATTCAGTACTTC
many	TRBV7-8	TRBJ2-7	TRBD2	CASSWRGREVDEQYF	TGTGCCAGCAGCTGGCGTGGGCGGGAGGTAGACGAGCAGTACTTC
NA	TRBV4-3	TRBJ1-1	NA	CASSQDSTANTEAFF	TGCGCCAGCAGCCAAGATTCCACCGCAAACACTGAAGCTTTCTTT
once	TRBV27	TRBJ2-7	TRBD1	CASSLSLGGDEQYF	TGTGCCAGCAGTTTATCTTTAGGGGGCGACGAGCAGTACTTC
NA	TRBV5-1	TRBJ2-7	NA	CASSSTLAYEQYF	TGCGCCAGCAGCTCCACCTTAGCCTACGAGCAGTACTTC
NA	TRBV27	TRBJ1-5	TRBD1	CASSTDRVGQPQHF	TGTGCCAGCAGTACGGACAGGGTGGGCCAGCCCCAGCATTTT
medium-sized	TRBV7-2	TRBJ1-4	TRBD1	CASSANRGPNEKLFF	TGTGCCAGCAGCGCCAACAGGGGGCCAAATGAAAAACTGTTTTTT
NA	TRBV6-1	TRBJ2-7	TRBD1	CASSGQGASYEQYF	TGTGCCAGCAGTGGACAGGGGGCGAGTTACGAGCAGTACTTC
few	TRBV7-9	TRBJ1-1	NA	CASRGTEAFF	TGTGCCAGCAGGGGCACTGAAGCTTTCTTT
NA	TRBV9	TRBJ2-2	TRBD1	CASSGQQGSVTGELFF	TGTGCCAGCAGCGGACAACAGGGGTCGGTCACCGGGGAGCTGTTTTTT
few	TRBV25-1	TRBJ2-1	TRBD2	CASKLGTSGTNNEQFF	TGTGCCAGCAAACTCGGGACTAGCGGGACTAACAATGAGCAGTTCTTC
many	TRBV4-3	TRBJ2-3	NA	CASSQDSTDTQYF	TGCGCCAGCAGCCAAGACTCCACAGATACGCAGTATTTT
NA	TRBV13	TRBJ2-7	NA	CASSLRNEQCF	TGTGCCAGCAGCTTAAGAAACGAGCAGTGCTTC
NA	TRBV9	TRBJ2-3	TRBD2	CASSGPSGGRTDTQYF	TGTGCCAGCAGCGGCCCTAGCGGGGGCCGCACAGATACGCAGTATTTT
many	TRBV7-8	TRBJ1-2	NA	CASSPGGLGYGYTF	TGTGCCAGCAGCCCGGGGGGACTAGGCTATGGCTACACCTTC
many	TRBV12-5	TRBJ2-2	TRBD2	CASASSSGGAPGELFF	TGTGCTAGTGCCTCTTCTAGCGGGGGGGCTCCCGGGGAGCTGTTTTTT
NA	TRBV19	TRBJ2-2	NA	CASSIDRGLTGELFF	TGTGCCAGTAGTATAGATCGTGGGTTAACCGGGGAGCTGTTTTTT
many	TRBV7-6	TRBJ2-7	NA	CASSLAGNYEQYF	TGTGCCAGCAGCTTAGCAGGGAACTACGAGCAGTACTTC
NA	TRBV27	TRBJ2-3	NA	CASRLRGNYTQSF	TGTGCCAGCCGTTTAAGGGGGAATTATACGCAGTCTTTT